This T cell receptor beta chain was retrieved from a study of low-dose radiotherapy and immunotherapy resistance in tumors. The overall study: Dosing for Cohort 2 consisted of 1 Gy per fraction every two weeks, reaching a total of 13 Gy over 26 weeks. Intravenous ipilimumab 1 mg/kg every six weeks was given with nivolumab 240 mg every two weeks.

Covering alpha and beta chains, TRAV- and TRBV-specific primers were used for the first-strand cDNA. TCR amplification used 20 PCR cycles, a constant-region primer and a V-primer adapter. MiXCR was run by TCRdb on the reads, yielding one entry per CDR3 protein. The table includes under 70,000 distinct CDR3 sequences, about 25% detected once. The time point denotes: before trial treatment. The clonotype was recovered from a male donor with prostate cancer. The sample in question was PBMCs, obtained before treatment.

CDR3 coding DNA: TGTGCCACCAGTGATCCGACAGGTGCCTACGAGCAGTACTTC. It translates to CATSDPTGAYEQYF. The chain links TRBV24-1 to TRBJ2-7, with a possible D match to TRBD1 (6 bases). Trimming took off 3 bases at V and 2 bases at J, with 10 bases between the two ends. This CDR3 is built from 14 residues. CDR1 and CDR2 from the germline V gene are KGHDR and SFDVKD.